The present T cell receptor (beta chain) was sequenced within a study of shared clonotypes between healthy human individuals. General study results and limits: For naive CD4 cells, roughly 5% of clonotypes were shared across a handful of donors.

CDR1 SGHTA and CDR2 FQGNSA come from the germline V gene. The CDR3 spans 15 residues. The V end lost 2 bases, the J end lost 6 bases, and 14 bases lay between the germline ends. The assay was immunoSEQ multiplex PCR, and TCRdb's table has in-frame clones only and misses some. Of roughly 1,000,000 clones listed, 75% to 85% are singletons. This clone was detected a few times. The antigen is unknown. This chain links TRBV7-2 with TRBJ1-5; TRBD1 might be the D (5 bases). The receptor was isolated from a man aged 18 to 30 in good health. Some clones in this sample may be carry-over from other donors' samples. The material sequenced was memory CD4+ T cells from PBMCs. Subset reported: CD45RA-negative fraction. CDR3 sequence (DNA): TGTGCCAGCAGCTTACGTCAGGGATCGATTCAGCCCCAGCATTTT. Its translation: CASSLRQGSIQPQHF.